These 4 T cell receptor beta chains were sequenced from one sample in a study of cytomegalovirus exposure and HLA in healthy donors. The method was immunoSEQ multiplex PCR; TCRdb's version includes in-frame clones alone and lacks a portion of them. The sample has about 180,000 clones; 85% are singletons. Sequencing was performed on PBMCs. These receptors were taken from a young man in good health and CMV-seropositive.

V gene TRBV29-1 combines with J gene TRBJ1-2; 11 nucleotides align to TRBD1. The CDR3 contains 12 residues. Trimming at V came to 7 bases and at J to 5 bases, leaving 3 bases not matched to a gene. Germline CDR1 is SQVTM and CDR2 is ANQGSEA. This chain's CDR3 is CSGGTGGYGYTF. CDR3 coding DNA: TGCAGCGGCGGGACAGGGGGTTATGGCTACACCTTC.

The chain carries TRBV14 and TRBJ1-6, with 10 bases aligning to TRBD1. The V gene end was trimmed by 1 base and the J gene end by 7 bases; junction bases not matched to a gene: 1. The CDR3 runs 15 residues. Looked up from germline, CDR1 is SGHDN and CDR2 is FVKESK. The CDR3 loop is CASSQATGGNSPLHF. CDR3 in DNA: TGTGCCAGCAGCCAAGCGACAGGGGGCAATTCACCCCTCCACTTT.

The genes are TRBV11-2 and TRBJ2-1; maybe TRBD2 (5 bases). CDR1 and CDR2 (germline): SGHAT, FQNNGV. The CDR3 contains 16 residues. Trimming removed 1 base at V and 6 bases at J, with 16 bases between. CDR3 DNA: TGTGCCAGCAGCTTAGTGGTGGGAGTTATTTCCAATGAGCAGTTCTTC. As protein: CASSLVVGVISNEQFF.

The chain uses TRBV7-8 and TRBJ1-5; D not certain. Per germline, CDR1 SGHVS and CDR2 FQNEAQ. The CDR3 is 14 amino acids. V lost 2 bases and J 4 bases, leaving 9 bases between the germline ends. DNA of the CDR3: TGTGCCAGCAGCTTAAACGGAGATAATCAGCCCCAGCATTTT. Its protein is CASSLNGDNQPQHF.